This TCR beta chain appears in the sequencing data of a study of blood T cell repertoires in COVID-19. Whole-study context: Samples of COVID-19 (acute and convalescent) were obtained from the United States, Italy and Spain. The cDNA or gDNA used as material had been derived from T cells, B-cell-depleted T cells, or PBMCs.

Germline CDR1 LGHDT, CDR2 YNNKEL (reference sequence). After removal of 1 base from V and 7 bases from J, the junction contained 9 bases not matched to a gene. The CDR3 covers 16 residues. Produced via immunoSEQ multiplex PCR; TCRdb's table is partial and in-frame only. The sample lists approximately 200,000 clones; approximately 81% were seen once. V is TRBV3-1 (or the pseudogene TRBV3-2) and J is TRBJ2-7; 11 bases agree with TRBD2. The sample comprised peripheral blood. The receptor comes from an elderly woman with COVID-19, enrolled during active disease. The CDR3 coding sequence is TGTGCCAGCAGCCAAGGACTAGCGGGGAGAAGGGGGGAGCAGTACGTC. Its protein product is CASSQGLAGRRGEQYV.